This TCR beta chain was recorded in a study of cytomegalovirus exposure and HLA in healthy donors. PCR used 60 Vbeta primers and 13 Jbeta primers. Sequenced by immunoSEQ multiplex PCR; TCRdb stores in-frame clones only, minus some. The sample contains roughly 180,000 clones, 8.5% to 10% of which appear only once. Likely unrecorded immune exposures existed in these nominally healthy donors. Study results and caveats: The classifier reportedly diagnosed cytomegalovirus status with high specificity and sensitivity. Later on, an analysis found that several of the most significant clusters appeared to be linked to common viral pathogens, which included parvovirus B19.

The CDR3 spans 18 residues. Per the germline V gene, CDR1 is MNHEY and CDR2 is SMNVEV (reference sequence). V was trimmed by 4 bases and J by 1 base, leaving 22 bases between them. In its sample, this clone was seen a few times. Antigen specificity is unknown. This rearrangement joins TRBV27 to TRBJ1-1; possibly TRBD1 for D (6 bases). This TCR derives from a woman in her 30s in good health and CMV-seropositive. The sequencing input was PBMCs. The chain's CDR3 is CASSSGWGNRAGNTEAFF. In DNA, the CDR3 is TGTGCCAGCAGTTCGGGGTGGGGAAACAGGGCGGGGAACACTGAAGCTTTCTTT.